This T cell receptor (beta chain) was captured by sequencing in a study of T cells in Graves' hyperthyroidism and ophthalmopathy. What was amplified from RNA transcripts were TCR beta CDR3 regions. First-round RT-PCR targeting the TCR CDR3 was performed with the HTBI primer set. Each CDR3 protein is one row after TCRdb ran MiXCR on the multiplex PCR reads. The sample lists 650,000 to 850,000 distinct CDR3 sequences, around 20% seen once, with around 17% in the top ten. This clonotype was seen at least ten times. With 3 bases removed from V and 1 base from J, the gap between germline ends came to 9 bases. CDR1 and CDR2 (germline): DFQATT, SNEGSKA (reference sequence). The CDR3 extends over 14 amino acids.

The rearrangement uses TRBV20-1 and TRBJ2-2; a weak D match, TRBD1 (5 bases). Sequences were obtained from blood. This receptor was taken from a woman in her forties or fifties with Graves' hyperthyroidism that later progressed to Graves' ophthalmopathy. The CDR3 is CSASTGWNTGELFF. The CDR3 DNA follows: TGCAGTGCTAGTACAGGTTGGAACACCGGGGAGCTGTTTTTT.